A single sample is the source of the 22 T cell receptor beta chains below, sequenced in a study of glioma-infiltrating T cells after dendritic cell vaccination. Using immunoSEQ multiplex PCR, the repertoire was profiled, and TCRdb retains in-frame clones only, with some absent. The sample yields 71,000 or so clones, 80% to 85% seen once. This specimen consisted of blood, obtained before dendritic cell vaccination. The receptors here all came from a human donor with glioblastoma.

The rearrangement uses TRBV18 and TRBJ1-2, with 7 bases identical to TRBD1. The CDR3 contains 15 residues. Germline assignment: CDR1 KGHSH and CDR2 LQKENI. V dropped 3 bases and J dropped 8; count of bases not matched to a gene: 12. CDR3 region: CASSPEGAAQYGYTF. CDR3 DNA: TGTGCCAGCTCACCCGAGGGGGCGGCTCAATACGGCTACACCTTC.

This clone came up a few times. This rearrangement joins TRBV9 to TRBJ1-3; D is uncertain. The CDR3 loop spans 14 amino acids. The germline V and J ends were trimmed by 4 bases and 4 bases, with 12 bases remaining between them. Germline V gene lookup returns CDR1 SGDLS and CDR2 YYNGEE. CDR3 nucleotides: TGTGCCAGCAGCCCCCGGACTGCCGGAAACACCATATATTTT. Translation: CASSPRTAGNTIYF.

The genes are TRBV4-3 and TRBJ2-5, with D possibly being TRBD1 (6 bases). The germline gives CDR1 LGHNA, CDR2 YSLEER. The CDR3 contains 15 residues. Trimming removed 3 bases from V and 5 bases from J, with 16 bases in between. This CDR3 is CASSQGAGTGETQYF. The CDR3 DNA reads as TGCGCCAGCAGCCAGGGGGCCGGGACGGGGGAGACCCAGTACTTC.

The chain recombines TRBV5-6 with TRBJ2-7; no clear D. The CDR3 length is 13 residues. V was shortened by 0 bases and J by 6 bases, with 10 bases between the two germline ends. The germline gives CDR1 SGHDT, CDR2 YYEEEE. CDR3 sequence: CASSLGQRIEQYF. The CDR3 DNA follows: TGTGCCAGCAGCTTGGGCCAGCGTATCGAGCAGTACTTC.

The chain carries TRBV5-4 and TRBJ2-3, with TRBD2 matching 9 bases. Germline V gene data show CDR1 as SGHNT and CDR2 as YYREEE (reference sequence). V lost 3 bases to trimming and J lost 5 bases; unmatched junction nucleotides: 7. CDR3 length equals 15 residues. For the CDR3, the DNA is TGTGCCAGCAGCTCTCTAGCGGGGAGGCAAGATACGCAGTATTTT. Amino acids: CASSSLAGRQDTQYF.

CDR3 sequence: CASSAGDRGGEKLFF. The DNA of the CDR3 is TGTGCCAGCAGCGCCGGGGACAGGGGAGGGGAAAAACTGTTTTTT. The chain uses TRBV9 and TRBJ1-4, with TRBD1 matching 10 bases. The J segment lost 8 bases and the V segment lost 3 bases, leaving 7 bases of the junction unmatched. Germline V gene lookup returns CDR1 SGDLS and CDR2 YYNGEE. The CDR3 is 15 amino acids. Using reference TRBV9 and TRBJ1-4 for the parts outside the CDR3, the full variable domain is DSGVTQTPKHLITATGQRVTLRCSPRSGDLSVYWYQQSLDQGLQFLIQYYNGEERAKGNILERFSAQQFPDLHSELNLSSLELGDSALYFCASSAGDRGGEKLFFGSGTQLSVL.

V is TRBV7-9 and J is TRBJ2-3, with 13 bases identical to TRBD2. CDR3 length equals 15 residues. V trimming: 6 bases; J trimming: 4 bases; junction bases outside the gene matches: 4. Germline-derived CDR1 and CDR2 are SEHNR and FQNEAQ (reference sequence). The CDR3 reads CASRTSGGAADTQYF. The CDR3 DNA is TGTGCCAGCAGAACTAGCGGGGGGGCCGCAGATACGCAGTATTTT. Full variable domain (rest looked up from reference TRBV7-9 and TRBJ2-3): DTGVSQNPRHKITKRGQNVTFRCDPISEHNRLYWYRQTLGQGPEFLTYFQNEAQLEKSRLLSDRFSAERPKGSFSTLEIQRTEQGDSAMYLCASRTSGGAADTQYFGPGTRLTVL.

The CDR3 loop reads CASSQVPSLANTEAFF. CDR3 sequence (DNA): TGCGCCAGCAGCCAAGTCCCCAGTTTAGCGAACACTGAAGCTTTCTTT. V usage is TRBV4-1 and J usage is TRBJ1-1; D gene unclear. CDR3 length: 16 residues. The V end lost 1 base, the J end lost 1 base, and 13 bases lay between the germline ends. Germline V gene data show CDR1 as MGHRA and CDR2 as YSYEKL.

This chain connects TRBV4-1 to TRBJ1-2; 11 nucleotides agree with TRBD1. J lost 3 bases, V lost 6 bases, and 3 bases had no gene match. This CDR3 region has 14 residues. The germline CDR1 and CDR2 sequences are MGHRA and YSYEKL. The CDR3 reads CASRGQGDHYGYTF. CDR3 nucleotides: TGCGCCAGCAGGGGACAGGGGGATCACTATGGCTACACCTTC.

The CDR3 region is CASSPPLERSGGELFF. CDR3 nucleotide sequence: TGCGCCAGCAGCCCCCCGTTGGAGCGGTCGGGCGGGGAGCTGTTTTTT. The chain joins TRBV5-1 to TRBJ2-2; a possible D gene is TRBD2 (5 bases). Trimming removed 4 bases from V and 7 bases from J, with 20 bases in between. The CDR3 loop spans 16 amino acids. In germline, CDR1 is SGHRS, CDR2 YFSETQ.

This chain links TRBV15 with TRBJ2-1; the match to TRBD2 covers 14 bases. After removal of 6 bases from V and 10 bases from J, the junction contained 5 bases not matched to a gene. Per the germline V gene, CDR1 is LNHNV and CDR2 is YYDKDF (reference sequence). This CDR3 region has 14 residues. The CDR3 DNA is TGTGCCACCAGGACTAGCGGGGGGGCCGGCGAGCAGTTCTTC. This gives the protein CATRTSGGAGEQFF.

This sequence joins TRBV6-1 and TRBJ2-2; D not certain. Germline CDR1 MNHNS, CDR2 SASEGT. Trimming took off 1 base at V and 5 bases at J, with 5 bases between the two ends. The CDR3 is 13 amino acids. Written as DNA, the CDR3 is TGTGCCAGCAGTGAAGTTATGACCGGGGAGCTGTTTTTT. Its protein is CASSEVMTGELFF.

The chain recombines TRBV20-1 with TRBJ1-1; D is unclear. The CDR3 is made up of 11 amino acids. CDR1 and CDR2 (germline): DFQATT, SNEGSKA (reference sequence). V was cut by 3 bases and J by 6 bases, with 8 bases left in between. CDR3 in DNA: TGCAGTGCTAGGCCGACATCTGAAGCTTTCTTT. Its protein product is CSARPTSEAFF.

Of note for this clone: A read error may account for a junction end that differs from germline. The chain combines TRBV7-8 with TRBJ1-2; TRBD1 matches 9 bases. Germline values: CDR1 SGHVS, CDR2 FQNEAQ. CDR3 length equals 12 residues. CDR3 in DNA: TGTGCCAGCAGCATAAGCACCGGGACAGGGACTTTC. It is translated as CASSISTGTGTF. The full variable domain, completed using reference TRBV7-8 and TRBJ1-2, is GAGVSQSPRYKVAKRGQDVALRCDPISGHVSLFWYQQALGQGPEFLTYFQNEAQLDKSGLPSDRFFAERPEGSVSTLKIQRTQQEDSAVYLCASSISTGTGTFGSGTRLTVV.

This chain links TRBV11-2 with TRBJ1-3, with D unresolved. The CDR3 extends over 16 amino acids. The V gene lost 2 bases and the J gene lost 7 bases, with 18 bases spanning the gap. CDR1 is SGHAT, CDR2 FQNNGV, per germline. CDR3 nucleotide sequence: TGTGCCAGCAGCTTACGAGATGCGGCCCCTCGGAACACCATATATTTT. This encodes CASSLRDAAPRNTIYF. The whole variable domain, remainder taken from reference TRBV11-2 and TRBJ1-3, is EAGVAQSPRYKIIEKRQSVAFWCNPISGHATLYWYQQILGQGPKLLIQFQNNGVVDDSQLPKDRFSAERLKGVDSTLKIQPAKLEDSAVYLCASSLRDAAPRNTIYFGEGSWLTVV.

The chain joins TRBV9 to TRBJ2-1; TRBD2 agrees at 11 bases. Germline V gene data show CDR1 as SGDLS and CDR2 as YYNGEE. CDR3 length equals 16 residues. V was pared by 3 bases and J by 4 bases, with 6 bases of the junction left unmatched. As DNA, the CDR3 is TGTGCCAGCAGCGGGATACTAGCGGGGGCTTACAATGAGCAGTTCTTC. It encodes CASSGILAGAYNEQFF.

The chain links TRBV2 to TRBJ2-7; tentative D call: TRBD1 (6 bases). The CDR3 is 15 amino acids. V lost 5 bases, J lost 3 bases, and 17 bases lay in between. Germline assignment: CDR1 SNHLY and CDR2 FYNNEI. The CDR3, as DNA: TGTGCCAGCAGTTTGGGGGCGGGTCTGGGCTACGAGCAGTACTTC. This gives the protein CASSLGAGLGYEQYF.

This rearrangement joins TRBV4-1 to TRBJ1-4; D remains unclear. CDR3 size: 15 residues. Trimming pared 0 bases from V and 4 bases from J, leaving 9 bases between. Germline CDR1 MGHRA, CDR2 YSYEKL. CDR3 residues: CASSQEIWHNEKLFF. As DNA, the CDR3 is TGCGCCAGCAGCCAAGAAATTTGGCATAATGAAAAACTGTTTTTT.

In nucleotides, the CDR3 is TGCGCCAGCAGCCAAGTTCTAAGAGACTATGGCTACACCTTC. Translating gives CASSQVLRDYGYTF. V is TRBV4-1 and J is TRBJ1-2; unclear D gene. V lost 1 base to trimming and J lost 3 bases, with 9 bases between them. The CDR3 length is 14 residues. From germline, CDR1 is MGHRA and CDR2 YSYEKL.

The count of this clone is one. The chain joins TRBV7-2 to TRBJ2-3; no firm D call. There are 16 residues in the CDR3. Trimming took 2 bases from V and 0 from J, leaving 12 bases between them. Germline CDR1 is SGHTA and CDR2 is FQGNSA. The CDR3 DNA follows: TGTGCCAGCAGCTTATATGGGCAGGTTAGCACAGATACGCAGTATTTT. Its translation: CASSLYGQVSTDTQYF.

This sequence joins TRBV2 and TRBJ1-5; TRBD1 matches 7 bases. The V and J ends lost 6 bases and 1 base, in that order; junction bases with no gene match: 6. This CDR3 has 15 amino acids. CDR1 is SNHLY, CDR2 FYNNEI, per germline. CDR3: CASSPGTASNQPQHF. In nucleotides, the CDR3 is TGTGCCAGCAGCCCCGGGACAGCGAGCAATCAGCCCCAGCATTTT.

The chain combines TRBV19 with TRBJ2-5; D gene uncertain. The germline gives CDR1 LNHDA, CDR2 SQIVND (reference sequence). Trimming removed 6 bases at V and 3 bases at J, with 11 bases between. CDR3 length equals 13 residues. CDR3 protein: CASRILGEETQYF. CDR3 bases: TGTGCCAGTAGAATCTTGGGCGAAGAGACCCAGTACTTC.